Sequencing of this T cell receptor beta chain was carried out in a study of T cell changes during pregnancy in multiple sclerosis. CDR1 and CDR2 (germline): LNHNV, YYDKDF (reference sequence). This CDR3 spans 15 amino acids. Between the trimmed V and J ends, which lost 1 base and 4 bases, there was a span of 11 bases. The assay was immunoSEQ multiplex PCR, and TCRdb's table has in-frame clones only and misses some. The sample has some 40,000 clones; over 80% are singletons. Material: CD4+ T cells from peripheral blood mononuclear cells, obtained in the third trimester of pregnancy. The source is a female donor in good health, enrolled as a control in a pregnancy study. The chain employs TRBV15 and TRBJ1-3; D remains unclear. The CDR3 DNA sequence: TGTGCCACCAGCAGAGGGTCGGTTATCGGAAACACCATATATTTT. It yields the protein CATSRGSVIGNTIYF. Full variable domain (remainder filled in from reference TRBV15 and TRBJ1-3): DAMVIQNPRYQVTQFGKPVTLSCSQTLNHNVMYWYQQKSSQAPKLLFHYYDKDFNNEADTPDNFQSRRPNTSFCFLDIRSPGLGDTAMYLCATSRGSVIGNTIYFGEGSWLTVV.